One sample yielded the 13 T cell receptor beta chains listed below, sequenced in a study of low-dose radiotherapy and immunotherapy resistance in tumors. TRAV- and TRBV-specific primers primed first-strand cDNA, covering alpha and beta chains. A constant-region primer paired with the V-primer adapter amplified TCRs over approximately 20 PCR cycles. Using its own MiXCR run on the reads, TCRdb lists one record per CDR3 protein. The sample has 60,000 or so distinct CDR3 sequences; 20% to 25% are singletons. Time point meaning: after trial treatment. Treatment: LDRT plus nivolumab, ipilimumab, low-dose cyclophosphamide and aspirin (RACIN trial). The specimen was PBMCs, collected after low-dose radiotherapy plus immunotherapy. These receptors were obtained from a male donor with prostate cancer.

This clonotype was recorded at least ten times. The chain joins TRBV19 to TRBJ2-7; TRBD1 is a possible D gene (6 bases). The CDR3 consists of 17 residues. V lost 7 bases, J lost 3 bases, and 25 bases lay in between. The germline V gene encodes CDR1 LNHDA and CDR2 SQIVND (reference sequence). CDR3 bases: TGTGCCAGTACCTCCTCCTTTGGGGTACAGGGTAACTACGAGCAGTACTTC. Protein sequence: CASTSSFGVQGNYEQYF.

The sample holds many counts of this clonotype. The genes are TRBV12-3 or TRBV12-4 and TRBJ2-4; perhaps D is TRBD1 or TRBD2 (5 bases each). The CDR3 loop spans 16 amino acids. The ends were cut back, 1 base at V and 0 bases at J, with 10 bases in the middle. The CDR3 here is CASSLGWDGAKNIQYF. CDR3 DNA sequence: TGTGCCAGCAGTTTAGGCTGGGACGGAGCCAAAAACATTCAGTACTTC.

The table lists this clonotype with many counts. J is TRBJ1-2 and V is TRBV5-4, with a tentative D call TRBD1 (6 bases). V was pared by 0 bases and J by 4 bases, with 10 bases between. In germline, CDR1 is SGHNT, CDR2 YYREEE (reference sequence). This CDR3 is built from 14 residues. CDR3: CASSLGTVGYGYTF. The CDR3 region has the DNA TGTGCCAGCAGCTTGGGGACAGTCGGCTATGGCTACACCTTC. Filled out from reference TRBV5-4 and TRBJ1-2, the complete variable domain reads ETGVTQSPTHLIKTRGQQVTLRCSSQSGHNTVSWYQQALGQGPQFIFQYYREEENGRGNFPPRFSGLQFPNYSSELNVNALELDDSALYLCASSLGTVGYGYTFGSGTRLTVV.

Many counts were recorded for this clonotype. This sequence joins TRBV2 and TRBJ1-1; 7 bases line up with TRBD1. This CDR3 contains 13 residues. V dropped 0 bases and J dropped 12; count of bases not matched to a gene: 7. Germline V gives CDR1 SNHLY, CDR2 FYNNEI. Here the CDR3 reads CASSEAQQGRTFF. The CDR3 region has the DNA TGTGCCAGCAGTGAAGCCCAACAGGGGAGGACTTTCTTT.

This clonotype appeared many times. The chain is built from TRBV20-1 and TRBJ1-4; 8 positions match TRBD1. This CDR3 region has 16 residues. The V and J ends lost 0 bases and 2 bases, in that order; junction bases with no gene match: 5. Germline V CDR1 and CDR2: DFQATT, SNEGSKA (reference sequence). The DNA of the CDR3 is TGCAGTGCTAGAGATCTAAGGACAGGGACTAATGAAAAACTGTTTTTT. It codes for CSARDLRTGTNEKLFF.

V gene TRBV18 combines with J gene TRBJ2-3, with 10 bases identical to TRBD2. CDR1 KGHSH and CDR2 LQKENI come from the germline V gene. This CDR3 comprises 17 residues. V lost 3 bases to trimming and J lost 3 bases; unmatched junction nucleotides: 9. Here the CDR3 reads CASSPERAGGPTDTQYF. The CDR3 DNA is TGTGCCAGCTCACCCGAGCGAGCGGGAGGGCCGACAGATACGCAGTATTTT.

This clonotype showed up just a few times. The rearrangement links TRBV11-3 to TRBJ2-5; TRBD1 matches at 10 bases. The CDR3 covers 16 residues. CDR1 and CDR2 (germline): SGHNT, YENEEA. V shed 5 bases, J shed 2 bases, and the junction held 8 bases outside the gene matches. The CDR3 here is CASSQGQGPLQETQYF. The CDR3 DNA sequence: TGTGCCAGCAGCCAGGGACAGGGGCCCCTTCAAGAGACCCAGTACTTC.

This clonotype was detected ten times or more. The CDR3 DNA sequence: TGTGCCAGCAGGGAGCAGGGGGCCACCCTCTCTGGAAACACCATATATTTT. Protein product: CASREQGATLSGNTIYF. V gene TRBV6-6 combines with J gene TRBJ1-3, with 8 positions matching TRBD1. The CDR3 is 17 residues long. V shed 6 bases, J shed 0 bases, and the junction held 10 bases outside the gene matches. Germline V gene lookup returns CDR1 MNHNY and CDR2 SVGAGI (reference sequence).

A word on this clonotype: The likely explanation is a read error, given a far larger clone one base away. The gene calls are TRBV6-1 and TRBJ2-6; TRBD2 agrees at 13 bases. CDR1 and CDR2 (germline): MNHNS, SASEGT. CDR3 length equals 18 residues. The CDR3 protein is CASSPGLAGVGGANVQTF. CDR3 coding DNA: TGTGCCAGCAGCCCTGGACTAGCGGGAGTCGGTGGGGCCAACGTCCAGACTTTC.

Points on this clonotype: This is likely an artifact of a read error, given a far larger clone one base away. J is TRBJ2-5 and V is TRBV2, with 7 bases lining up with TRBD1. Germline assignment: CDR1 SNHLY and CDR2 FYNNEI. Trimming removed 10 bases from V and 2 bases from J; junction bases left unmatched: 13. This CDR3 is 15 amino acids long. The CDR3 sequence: CAISRDRATQETQYF. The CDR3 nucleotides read TGTGCCATCAGCCGCGACAGGGCAACTCAAGAGACCCAGTACTTC.

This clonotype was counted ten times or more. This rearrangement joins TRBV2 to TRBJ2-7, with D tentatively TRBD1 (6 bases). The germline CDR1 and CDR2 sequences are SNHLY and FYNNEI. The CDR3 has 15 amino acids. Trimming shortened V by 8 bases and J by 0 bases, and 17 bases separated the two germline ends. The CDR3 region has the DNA TGTGCCAGCCACCTACGACAGGTGAACTCCTACGAGCAGTACTTC. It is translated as CASHLRQVNSYEQYF.

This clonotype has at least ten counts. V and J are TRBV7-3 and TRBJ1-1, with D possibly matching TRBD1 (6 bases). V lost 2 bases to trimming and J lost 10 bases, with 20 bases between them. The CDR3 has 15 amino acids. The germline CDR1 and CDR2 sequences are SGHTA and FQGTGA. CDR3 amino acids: CASSLEGGLGVGAFF. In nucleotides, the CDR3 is TGTGCCAGCAGCTTAGAAGGGGGGCTGGGGGTCGGAGCTTTCTTT.

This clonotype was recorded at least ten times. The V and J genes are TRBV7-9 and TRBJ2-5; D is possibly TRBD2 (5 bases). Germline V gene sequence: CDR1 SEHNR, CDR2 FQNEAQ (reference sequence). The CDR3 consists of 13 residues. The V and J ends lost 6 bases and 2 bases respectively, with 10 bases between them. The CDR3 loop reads CASRDSPQETQYF. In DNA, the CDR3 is TGTGCCAGCAGGGACTCCCCACAAGAGACCCAGTACTTC.